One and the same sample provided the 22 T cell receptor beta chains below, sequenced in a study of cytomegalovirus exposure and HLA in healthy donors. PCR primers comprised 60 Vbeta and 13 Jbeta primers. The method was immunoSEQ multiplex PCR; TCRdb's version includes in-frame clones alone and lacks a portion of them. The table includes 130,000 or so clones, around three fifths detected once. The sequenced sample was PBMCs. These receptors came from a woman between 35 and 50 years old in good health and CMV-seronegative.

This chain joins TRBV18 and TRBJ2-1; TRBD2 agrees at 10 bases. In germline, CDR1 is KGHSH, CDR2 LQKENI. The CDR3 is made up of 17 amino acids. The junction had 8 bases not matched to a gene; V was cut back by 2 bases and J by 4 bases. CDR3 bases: TGTGCCAGCTCACCAGGGGCTAGCGGGGGACCTTACAATGAGCAGTTCTTC. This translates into CASSPGASGGPYNEQFF. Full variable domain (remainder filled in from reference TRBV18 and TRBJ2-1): NAGVMQNPRHLVRRRGQEARLRCSPMKGHSHVYWYRQLPEEGLKFMVYLQKENIIDESGMPKERFSAEFPKEGPSILRIQQVVRGDSAAYFCASSPGASGGPYNEQFFGPGTRLTVL.

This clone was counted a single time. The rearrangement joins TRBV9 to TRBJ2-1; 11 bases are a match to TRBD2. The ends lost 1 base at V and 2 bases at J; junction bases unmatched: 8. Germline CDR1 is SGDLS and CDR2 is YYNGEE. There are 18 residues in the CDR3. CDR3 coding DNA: TGTGCCAGCAGCGTAACGATCGGACTAGCGGGCACCTACAATGAGCAGTTCTTC. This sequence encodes CASSVTIGLAGTYNEQFF.

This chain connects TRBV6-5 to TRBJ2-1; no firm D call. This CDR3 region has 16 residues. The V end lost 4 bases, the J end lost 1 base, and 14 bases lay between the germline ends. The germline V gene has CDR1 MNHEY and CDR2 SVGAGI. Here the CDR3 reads CASSFPSATSYNEQFF. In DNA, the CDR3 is TGTGCCAGCAGTTTCCCCAGCGCTACATCCTACAATGAGCAGTTCTTC.

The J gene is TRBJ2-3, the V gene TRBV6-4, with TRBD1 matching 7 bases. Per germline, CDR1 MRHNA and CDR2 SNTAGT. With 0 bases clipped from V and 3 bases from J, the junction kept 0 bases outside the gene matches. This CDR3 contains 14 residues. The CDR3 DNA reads TGTGCCAGCAGTGACTCGACAGGGACAGATACGCAGTATTTT. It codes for CASSDSTGTDTQYF.

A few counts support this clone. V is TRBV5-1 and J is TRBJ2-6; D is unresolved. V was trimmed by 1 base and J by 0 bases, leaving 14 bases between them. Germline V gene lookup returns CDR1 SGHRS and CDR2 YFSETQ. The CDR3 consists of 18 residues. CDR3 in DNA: TGCGCCAGCAGCTTGCAGGTTTTTTCCGGCTCTGGGGCCAACGTCCTGACTTTC. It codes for CASSLQVFSGSGANVLTF.

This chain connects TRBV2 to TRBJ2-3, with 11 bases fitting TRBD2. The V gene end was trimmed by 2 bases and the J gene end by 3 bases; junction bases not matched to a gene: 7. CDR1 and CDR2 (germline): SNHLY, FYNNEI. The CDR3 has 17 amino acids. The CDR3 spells CASSESGSGGATDTQYF. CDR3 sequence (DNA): TGTGCCAGCAGTGAATCGGGTAGCGGGGGGGCAACAGATACGCAGTATTTT.

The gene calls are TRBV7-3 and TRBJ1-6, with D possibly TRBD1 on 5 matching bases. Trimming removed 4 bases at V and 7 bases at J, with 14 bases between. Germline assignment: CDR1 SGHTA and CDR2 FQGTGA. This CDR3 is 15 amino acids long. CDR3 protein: CASSSSGGGNSPLHF. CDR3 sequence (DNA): TGTGCCAGCAGCTCCTCGGGCGGGGGGAATTCACCCCTCCACTTT.

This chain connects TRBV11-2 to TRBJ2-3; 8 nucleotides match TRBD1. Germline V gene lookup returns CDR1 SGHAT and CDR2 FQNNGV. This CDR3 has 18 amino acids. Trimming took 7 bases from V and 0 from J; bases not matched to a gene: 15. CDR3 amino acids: CASNIIQGAASSTDTQYF. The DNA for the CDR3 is TGTGCCAGCAACATTATTCAGGGGGCAGCATCTAGCACAGATACGCAGTATTTT.

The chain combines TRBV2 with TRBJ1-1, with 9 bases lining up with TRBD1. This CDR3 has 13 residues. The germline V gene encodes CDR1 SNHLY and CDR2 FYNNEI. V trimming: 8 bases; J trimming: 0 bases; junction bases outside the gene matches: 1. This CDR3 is CASGDRVNTEAFF. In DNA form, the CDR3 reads TGTGCCAGCGGGGACAGGGTGAACACTGAAGCTTTCTTT.

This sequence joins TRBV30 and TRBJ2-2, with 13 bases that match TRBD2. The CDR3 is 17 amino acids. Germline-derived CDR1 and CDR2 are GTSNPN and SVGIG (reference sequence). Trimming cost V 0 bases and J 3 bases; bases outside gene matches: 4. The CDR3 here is CAWSVLAGGWDTGELFF. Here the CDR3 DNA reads TGTGCCTGGAGTGTACTAGCGGGGGGGTGGGACACCGGGGAGCTGTTTTTT.

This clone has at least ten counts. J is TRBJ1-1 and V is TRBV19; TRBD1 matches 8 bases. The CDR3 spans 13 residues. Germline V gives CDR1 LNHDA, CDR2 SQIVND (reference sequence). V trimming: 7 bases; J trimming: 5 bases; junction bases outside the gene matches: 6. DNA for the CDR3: TGTGCCAGTACAAGGACAGGGTGGACTGAAGCTTTCTTT. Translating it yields CASTRTGWTEAFF.

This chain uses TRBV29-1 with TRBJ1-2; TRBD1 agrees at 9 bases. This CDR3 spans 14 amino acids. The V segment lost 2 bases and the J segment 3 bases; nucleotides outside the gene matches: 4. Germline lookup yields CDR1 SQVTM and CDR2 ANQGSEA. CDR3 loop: CSVETGQGHYGYTF. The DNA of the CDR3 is TGCAGCGTTGAAACCGGACAGGGGCACTATGGCTACACCTTC.

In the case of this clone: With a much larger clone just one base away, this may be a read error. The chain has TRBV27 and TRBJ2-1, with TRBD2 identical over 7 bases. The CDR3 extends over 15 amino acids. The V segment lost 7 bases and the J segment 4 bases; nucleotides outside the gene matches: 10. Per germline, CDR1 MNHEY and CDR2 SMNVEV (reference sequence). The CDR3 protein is CASNFTGGGYNEQFF. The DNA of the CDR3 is TGTGCCAGCAATTTTACGGGGGGAGGGTACAATGAGCAGTTCTTC.

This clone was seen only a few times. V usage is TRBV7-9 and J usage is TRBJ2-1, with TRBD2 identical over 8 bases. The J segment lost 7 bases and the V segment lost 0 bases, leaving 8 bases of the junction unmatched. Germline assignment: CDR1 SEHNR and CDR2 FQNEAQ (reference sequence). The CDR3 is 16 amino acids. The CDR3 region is CASSLAAGGPKNEQFF. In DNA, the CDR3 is TGTGCCAGCAGCTTAGCGGCGGGGGGCCCCAAGAATGAGCAGTTCTTC.

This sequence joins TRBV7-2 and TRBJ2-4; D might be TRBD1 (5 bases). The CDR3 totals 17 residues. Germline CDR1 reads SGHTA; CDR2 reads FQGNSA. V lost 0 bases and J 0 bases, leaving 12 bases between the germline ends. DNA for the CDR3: TGTGCCAGCAGCTTAGCGTCCGGTGGGGCAGCCAAAAACATTCAGTACTTC. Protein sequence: CASSLASGGAAKNIQYF.

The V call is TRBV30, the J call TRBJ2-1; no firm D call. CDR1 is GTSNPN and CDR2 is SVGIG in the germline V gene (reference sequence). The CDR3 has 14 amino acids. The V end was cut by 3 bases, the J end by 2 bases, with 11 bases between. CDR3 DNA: TGTGCCTGGAGCGACACGCGCCCCTACAATGAGCAGTTCTTC. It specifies CAWSDTRPYNEQFF.

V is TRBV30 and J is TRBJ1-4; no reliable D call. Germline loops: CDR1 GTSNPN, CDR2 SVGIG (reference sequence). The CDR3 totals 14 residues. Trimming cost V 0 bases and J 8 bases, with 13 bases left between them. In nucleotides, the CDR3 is TGTGCCTGGAGTGTACGGGTCCACGGCGAAAAACTGTTTTTT. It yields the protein CAWSVRVHGEKLFF.

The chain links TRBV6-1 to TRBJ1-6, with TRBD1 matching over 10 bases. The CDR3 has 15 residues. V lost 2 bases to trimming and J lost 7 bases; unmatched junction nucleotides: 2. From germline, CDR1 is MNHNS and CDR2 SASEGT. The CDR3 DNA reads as TGTGCCAGCAGTGAACGGACAGGGGGAAATTCACCCCTCCACTTT. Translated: CASSERTGGNSPLHF.

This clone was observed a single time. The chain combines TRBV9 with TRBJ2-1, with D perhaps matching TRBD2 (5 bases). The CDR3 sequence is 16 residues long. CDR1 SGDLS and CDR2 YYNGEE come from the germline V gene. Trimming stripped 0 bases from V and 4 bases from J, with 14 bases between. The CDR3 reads CASSVGAGRRYNEQFF. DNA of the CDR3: TGTGCCAGCAGCGTAGGCGCGGGCCGAAGATACAATGAGCAGTTCTTC.

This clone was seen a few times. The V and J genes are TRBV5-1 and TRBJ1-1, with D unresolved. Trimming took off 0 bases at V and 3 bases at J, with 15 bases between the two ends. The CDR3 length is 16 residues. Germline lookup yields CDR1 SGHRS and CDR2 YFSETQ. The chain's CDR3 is CASSLGEARRDTEAFF. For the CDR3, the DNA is TGCGCCAGCAGCTTGGGAGAGGCAAGGAGGGACACTGAAGCTTTCTTT.

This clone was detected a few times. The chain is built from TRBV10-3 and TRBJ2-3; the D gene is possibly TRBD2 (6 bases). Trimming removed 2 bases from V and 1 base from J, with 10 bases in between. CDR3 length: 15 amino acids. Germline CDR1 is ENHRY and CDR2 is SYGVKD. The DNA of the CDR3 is TGTGCCATCAGTGAGGGGACTTCTGGCACAGATACGCAGTATTTT. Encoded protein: CAISEGTSGTDTQYF.

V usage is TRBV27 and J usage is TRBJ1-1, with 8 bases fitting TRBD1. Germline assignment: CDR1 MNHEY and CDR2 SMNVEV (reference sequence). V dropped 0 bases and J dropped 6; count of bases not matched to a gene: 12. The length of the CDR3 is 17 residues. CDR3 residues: CASSLSDDRGSNAEAFF. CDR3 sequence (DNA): TGTGCCAGCAGTTTATCGGATGACAGGGGATCCAACGCTGAAGCTTTCTTT.